What follows are 24 T cell receptor beta chains derived from one specimen sequenced in a study of identical twins. TCRdb independently ran MiXCR on the 5' RACE reads; one entry per CDR3 protein. The data hold 600,000 to 800,000 distinct CDR3 sequences, with roughly 20% observed a single time. Separately, the same data were catalogued under a study of T cells expressing NK-cell markers.

Material: PBMCs. The receptors were sampled from a woman younger than 35 in good health.

V usage is TRBV5-1 and J usage is TRBJ2-5; D may be TRBD1 (6 bases). Germline CDR1 is SGHRS and CDR2 is YFSETQ. The CDR3 loop spans 16 amino acids. Trimming took 2 bases from V and 3 from J, leaving 17 bases between them. The CDR3 DNA sequence: TGCGCCAGCAGCTTTTCCCTGGGGGCGACCAAAGAGACCCAGTACTTC. It yields the protein CASSFSLGATKETQYF. The variable domain in full, completed from reference TRBV5-1 and TRBJ2-5, reads KAGVTQTPRYLIKTRGQQVTLSCSPISGHRSVSWYQQTPGQGLQFLFEYFSETQRNKGNFPGRFSGRQFSNSRSEMNVSTLELGDSALYLCASSFSLGATKETQYFGPGTRLLVL.

The chain has TRBV6-6 and TRBJ1-2, with 9 positions matching TRBD1. V shed 6 bases, J shed 8 bases, and the junction held 7 bases outside the gene matches. The CDR3 runs to 13 residues. In germline, CDR1 is MNHNY, CDR2 SVGAGI (reference sequence). The CDR3 bases are TGTGCCAGCAGCGGTCGGACAGGGGAAGGCTACACCTTC. Protein sequence: CASSGRTGEGYTF.

The V and J genes are TRBV27 and TRBJ2-7; 7 nucleotides align to TRBD1. The CDR3 runs to 14 residues. Germline lookup yields CDR1 MNHEY and CDR2 SMNVEV (reference sequence). Trimming cost V 4 bases and J 2 bases; bases outside gene matches: 5. For the CDR3, the DNA is TGTGCCAGCAGTTCAATTGGACAGGCCTACGAGCAGTACTTC. This gives the protein CASSSIGQAYEQYF.

This clonotype was detected only a few times. The chain couples TRBV30 to TRBJ2-7, with unresolved D. V lost 0 bases and J lost 2, with 8 bases in between. The CDR3 consists of 13 residues. Looked up from germline, CDR1 is GTSNPN and CDR2 is SVGIG (reference sequence). CDR3 region: CAWSVIAAYEQYF. CDR3 sequence (DNA): TGTGCCTGGAGTGTAATCGCGGCCTACGAGCAGTACTTC.

This clonotype has a handful of counts. The chain links TRBV10-3 to TRBJ1-4; D unclear. Trimming took off 3 bases at V and 0 bases at J, with 11 bases between the two ends. The CDR3 length is 16 residues. CDR1 and CDR2 from the germline V gene are ENHRY and SYGVKD. CDR3 DNA sequence: TGTGCCATCAGTGATTCGGCGAGCGCAACTAATGAAAAACTGTTTTTT. This codes for CAISDSASATNEKLFF.

This clonotype was counted a few times. V and J are TRBV9 and TRBJ2-2; TRBD1 agrees at 10 bases. J lost 5 bases, V lost 4 bases, and 5 bases had no gene match. The length of the CDR3 is 15 residues. In germline, CDR1 is SGDLS, CDR2 YYNGEE. For the CDR3, the DNA is TGTGCCAGCAGCTCTGTGGGACAGGGGACCGGGGAGCTGTTTTTT. It translates to CASSSVGQGTGELFF.

This clonotype turned up a few times. This chain uses TRBV6-1 with TRBJ1-4; 7 nucleotides line up with TRBD1. The CDR3 totals 14 residues. The ends lost 7 bases at V and 5 bases at J; junction bases unmatched: 7. Germline V gene data show CDR1 as MNHNS and CDR2 as SASEGT. Here the CDR3 DNA reads TGTGCCAGCACCAGGACAGGAGGGAATGAAAAACTGTTTTTT. Protein product: CASTRTGGNEKLFF.

This clonotype was found a few times. J is TRBJ1-1 and V is TRBV12-3 or TRBV12-4; TRBD1 matches at 8 bases. The ends lost 4 bases at V and 5 bases at J; junction bases unmatched: 9. The CDR3 totals 15 residues. The CDR3 spells CASSSGGAVGTEAFF. The DNA for the CDR3 is TGTGCCAGCAGTTCAGGGGGCGCCGTGGGAACTGAAGCTTTCTTT.

This clonotype turned up a few times. The chain carries TRBV20-1 and TRBJ2-3; D may match TRBD1 or TRBD2 (5 bases each). Germline V gene sequence: CDR1 DFQATT, CDR2 SNEGSKA (reference sequence). CDR3 length: 15 residues. V lost 6 bases and J 3 bases, leaving 19 bases between the germline ends. The CDR3 DNA follows: TGCAGTGCCCCCTCCGCTGCAGAGGGGACAGATACGCAGTATTTT. This gives the protein CSAPSAAEGTDTQYF.

Many counts were recorded for this clonotype. The chain combines TRBV20-1 with TRBJ2-3; 7 nucleotides align to TRBD2. Germline loops: CDR1 DFQATT, CDR2 SNEGSKA (reference sequence). The ends lost 1 base at V and 2 bases at J; junction bases unmatched: 6. The CDR3 runs 15 residues. The CDR3 protein is CSARVPSGDTDTQYF. In DNA, the CDR3 is TGCAGTGCTAGAGTACCCAGCGGGGACACAGATACGCAGTATTTT.

This rearrangement joins TRBV9 to TRBJ2-3, with D perhaps matching TRBD1 (5 bases). The CDR3 extends over 16 amino acids. V was shortened by 3 bases and J by 1 base, with 15 bases between the two germline ends. Germline CDR1 reads SGDLS; CDR2 reads YYNGEE. The CDR3 protein is CASSATPDTRTDTQYF. The CDR3 nucleotides are TGTGCCAGCAGCGCTACCCCGGACACCCGCACAGATACGCAGTATTTT.

The sample holds many counts of this clonotype. The chain has TRBV29-1 and TRBJ2-1; D is possibly TRBD1 (8 bases). The germline V gene encodes CDR1 SQVTM and CDR2 ANQGSEA. The CDR3 totals 16 residues. V was pared by 0 bases and J by 6 bases, with 18 bases between. This chain's CDR3 is CSVEDLQDREGNEQFF. The CDR3, as DNA: TGCAGCGTTGAAGATCTCCAGGACAGGGAGGGCAATGAGCAGTTCTTC.

This clonotype was counted between two and nine times. V usage is TRBV20-1 and J usage is TRBJ1-2; D remains ambiguous. The CDR3 runs 11 residues. CDR1 and CDR2 from the germline V gene are DFQATT and SNEGSKA (reference sequence). Deletions cut 6 bases from V and 8 bases from J, with 13 bases between. The CDR3 region has the DNA TGCAGTGCGACTCTGGTGGGCGGCTACACCTTC. Protein sequence: CSATLVGGYTF.

The CDR3 DNA sequence: TGTGCCAGCAAAGACGATAGCAATCAGCCCCAGCATTTT. It translates to CASKDDSNQPQHF. This sequence joins TRBV2 and TRBJ1-5; D gene uncertain. Germline V CDR1 and CDR2: SNHLY, FYNNEI. The CDR3 has 13 amino acids. With 7 bases removed from V and 0 bases from J, the gap between germline ends came to 7 bases.

This clonotype was seen a single time. The junction does not match germline at one end; this may be a read error. The chain is built from TRBV18 and TRBJ2-7; D is possibly TRBD1 (6 bases). The CDR3 totals 15 residues. Per germline, CDR1 KGHSH and CDR2 LQKENI. The CDR3 loop is CASSPRGMAAPELHF. The CDR3 DNA reads TGTGCCAGCTCACCCAGGGGCATGGCGGCGCCCGAGCTGCACTTC.

With respect to this clonotype: A read error is likely, as this CDR3 ends without the conserved phenylalanine or tryptophan. This sequence joins TRBV5-6 and TRBJ1-5; 10 bases align to TRBD1. Germline values: CDR1 SGHDT, CDR2 YYEEEE. After removal of 4 bases from V and 5 bases from J, the junction contained 6 bases not matched to a gene. The CDR3 contains 15 residues. CDR3 sequence reads: CASSLWTGGDQPQHY. Here the CDR3 DNA reads TGTGCCAGCAGCCTCTGGACAGGGGGAGATCAGCCCCAGCATTAT.

This clonotype was counted only a few times. The chain links TRBV4-2 to TRBJ1-2, with TRBD1 as a possible D gene (6 bases). The CDR3 loop spans 16 amino acids. From germline, CDR1 is LGHNA and CDR2 YNFKEQ. Trimming pared 0 bases from V and 3 bases from J, leaving 14 bases between. The chain's CDR3 is CASSQDTRGPHYGYTF. CDR3 DNA sequence: TGTGCCAGCAGCCAAGATACCAGGGGTCCCCACTATGGCTACACCTTC.

This chain links TRBV5-1 with TRBJ1-5, with 11 bases aligning to TRBD1. Germline V gene sequence: CDR1 SGHRS, CDR2 YFSETQ. CDR3 length equals 15 residues. V lost 5 bases and J lost 7; bases outside the gene matches: 8. This CDR3 reads CASRRTGGAEQPQHF. For the CDR3, the DNA is TGCGCCAGCAGGAGGACAGGGGGCGCGGAGCAGCCCCAGCATTTT. The whole variable domain, filled in from reference TRBV5-1 and TRBJ1-5, reads KAGVTQTPRYLIKTRGQQVTLSCSPISGHRSVSWYQQTPGQGLQFLFEYFSETQRNKGNFPGRFSGRQFSNSRSEMNVSTLELGDSALYLCASRRTGGAEQPQHFGDGTRLSIL.

The CDR3 loop is CASSVGGAGYTF. The CDR3 nucleotides read TGTGCCAGCAGCGTGGGGGGCGCTGGCTACACCTTC. The chain uses TRBV9 and TRBJ1-2; D may be TRBD1 (6 bases). This CDR3 contains 12 residues. The germline CDR1 and CDR2 sequences are SGDLS and YYNGEE. V shed 2 bases and J shed 7 bases, with 9 bases lying between them.

In its sample, this clonotype was seen a few times. This chain uses TRBV12-3 or TRBV12-4 with TRBJ2-7, with 7 bases aligning to TRBD1. V trimming: 6 bases; J trimming: 3 bases; junction bases outside the gene matches: 5. The CDR3 loop spans 13 amino acids. CDR3 amino acids: CASSRGTDYEQYF. The CDR3 DNA reads as TGTGCCAGCAGCCGAGGGACAGACTACGAGCAGTACTTC.

The chain has TRBV2 and TRBJ1-2; D possibly corresponds to TRBD1 (6 bases). V lost 5 bases to trimming and J lost 4 bases, with 11 bases between them. Germline CDR1 is SNHLY and CDR2 is FYNNEI. The CDR3 is 13 amino acids. The CDR3 nucleotides read TGTGCCAGCAGTATCGACAGGTCCTATGGCTACACCTTC. Its translation: CASSIDRSYGYTF.

This chain uses TRBV12-3 or TRBV12-4 with TRBJ2-4, with D possibly being TRBD2 (5 bases). V lost 6 bases and J 1 base, leaving 22 bases between the germline ends. The CDR3 loop spans 18 amino acids. The CDR3 DNA reads as TGTGCCAGCAGCTGGAGTAGAGGGAGAGGTTGGGCCAAAAACATTCAGTACTTC. Encoded protein: CASSWSRGRGWAKNIQYF.

This clonotype was recorded a few times. The chain carries TRBV5-1 and TRBJ2-3; D uncertain. V dropped 0 bases and J dropped 4 bases, with 9 bases sitting between them. The germline V gene encodes CDR1 SGHRS and CDR2 YFSETQ. This CDR3 spans 14 amino acids. CDR3 residues: CASSLGDFADTQYF. The CDR3 region has the DNA TGCGCCAGCAGCTTGGGCGACTTTGCAGATACGCAGTATTTT.

This clonotype has just a few counts. The chain carries TRBV5-1 and TRBJ2-1; 8 nucleotides line up with TRBD2. The CDR3 covers 14 residues. V lost 3 bases and J lost 8; bases outside the gene matches: 7. Per the germline V gene, CDR1 is SGHRS and CDR2 is YFSETQ. The CDR3 sequence is CASSSVAGMDEQFF. The DNA for the CDR3 is TGCGCCAGCAGCTCGGTAGCGGGAATGGATGAGCAGTTCTTC. Variable domain in full (rest from reference TRBV5-1 and TRBJ2-1): KAGVTQTPRYLIKTRGQQVTLSCSPISGHRSVSWYQQTPGQGLQFLFEYFSETQRNKGNFPGRFSGRQFSNSRSEMNVSTLELGDSALYLCASSSVAGMDEQFFGPGTRLTVL.